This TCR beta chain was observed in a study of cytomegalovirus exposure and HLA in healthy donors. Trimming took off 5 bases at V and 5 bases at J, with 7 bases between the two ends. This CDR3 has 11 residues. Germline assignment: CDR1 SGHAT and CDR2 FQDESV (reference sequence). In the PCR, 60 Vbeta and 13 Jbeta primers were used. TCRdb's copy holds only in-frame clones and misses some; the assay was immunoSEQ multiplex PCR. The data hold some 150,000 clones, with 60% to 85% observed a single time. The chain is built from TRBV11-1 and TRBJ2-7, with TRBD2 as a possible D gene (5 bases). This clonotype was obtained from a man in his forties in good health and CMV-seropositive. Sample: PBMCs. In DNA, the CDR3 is TGTGCCAGCAGCGCACTAGACGAGCAGTACTTC. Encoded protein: CASSALDEQYF. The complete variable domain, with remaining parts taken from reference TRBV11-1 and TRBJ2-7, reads EAEVAQSPRYKITEKSQAVAFWCDPISGHATLYWYRQILGQGPELLVQFQDESVVDDSQLPKDRFSAERLKGVDSTLKIQPAELGDSAMYLCASSALDEQYFGPGTRLTVT.